The 10 T cell receptor beta chains in this list originate from one sample, sequenced in a study of T-cell memory formation after mild COVID-19. TCRdb recomputed calls from the 5' RACE reads with MiXCR, one row per CDR3 protein. The sample includes about 360,000 distinct CDR3 sequences, 13% to 15% of them seen just once. Input material: PBMCs or a T cell subset sorted from them (not recorded which). The source of these receptors is a man between 18 and 35 years old who had mild COVID-19 (a few samples of this study predate the infection). Cell type and time point are not known.

The CDR3 spells CASSYRDTTYEQYF. The DNA of the CDR3 is TGTGCCAGCAGTTACCGGGACACCACCTACGAGCAGTACTTC. This sequence joins TRBV6-5 and TRBJ2-7; D possibly corresponds to TRBD1 (6 bases). With 2 bases removed from V and 2 bases from J, the gap between germline ends came to 10 bases. The length of the CDR3 is 14 residues. Germline lookup yields CDR1 MNHEY and CDR2 SVGAGI.

The chain carries TRBV5-1 and TRBJ2-7; tentatively, D is TRBD2 (7 bases). V lost 0 bases, J lost 3 bases, and 13 bases lay in between. The CDR3 is 15 residues long. Germline V lookup: CDR1 SGHRS, CDR2 YFSETQ. CDR3 loop: CASSLDAGAFYEQYF. The DNA for the CDR3 is TGCGCCAGCAGCTTGGATGCGGGGGCGTTCTACGAGCAGTACTTC.

This clonotype has a handful of counts. The CDR3 reads CASSQQTSGETQYF. DNA for the CDR3: TGCGCCAGCAGTCAACAAACTAGCGGTGAGACCCAGTACTTC. The chain has TRBV5-1 and TRBJ2-5, with 8 bases fitting TRBD2. There are 14 residues in the CDR3. V shed 5 bases and J 5 bases; nucleotides not matched to a gene: 8. CDR1 and CDR2 from the germline V gene are SGHRS and YFSETQ.

This clonotype turned up a few times. The J gene is TRBJ2-2, the V gene TRBV20-1, with D possibly being TRBD1 or TRBD2 (5 bases each). The V and J ends lost 4 bases and 2 bases respectively, with 17 bases between them. The CDR3 is 16 amino acids. Germline V gene lookup returns CDR1 DFQATT and CDR2 SNEGSKA (reference sequence). The CDR3 protein is CSAKDYRDPNTGELFF. CDR3 bases: TGCAGTGCTAAAGACTACCGGGACCCTAACACCGGGGAGCTGTTTTTT.

The V call is TRBV2, the J call TRBJ2-7; 8 bases line up with TRBD2. Germline loops: CDR1 SNHLY, CDR2 FYNNEI. With V trimmed by 6 bases and J by 0 bases, 10 bases remained unmatched. The CDR3 length is 16 residues. DNA of the CDR3: TGTGCCAGCAGCGAGCTTGGCGGGAGGAGCTCCTACGAGCAGTACTTC. It codes for CASSELGGRSSYEQYF.

The chain couples TRBV4-1 to TRBJ2-5; D is possibly TRBD2 (5 bases). V gave up 1 base and J gave up 7 bases, with 13 bases separating them. The CDR3 loop spans 14 amino acids. Looked up from germline, CDR1 is MGHRA and CDR2 is YSYEKL. CDR3 sequence reads: CASSQVLDRGTQYF. CDR3 nucleotides: TGCGCCAGCAGCCAAGTCCTCGATCGGGGGACCCAGTACTTC.

The CDR3, as DNA: TGTGCCAGCAGACATGTAGGGGGGAATAGAGACAATGAGCAGTTCTTC. Translating gives CASRHVGGNRDNEQFF. The chain employs TRBV7-9 and TRBJ2-1; either TRBD1 or TRBD2 may supply D (6 bases each). The CDR3 loop spans 16 amino acids. Germline lookup yields CDR1 SEHNR and CDR2 FQNEAQ (reference sequence). The V end was cut by 6 bases, the J end by 5 bases, with 20 bases between.

This clonotype was seen more than once but under ten times. The CDR3 here is CASSLRLAGETQYF. CDR3 DNA: TGTGCCAGCAGCTTACGACTAGCAGGAGAGACCCAGTACTTC. This rearrangement joins TRBV7-2 to TRBJ2-5, with 7 positions matching TRBD2. Unmatched junction bases numbered 4, after V lost 2 bases and J lost 4 bases. Germline V gene sequence: CDR1 SGHTA, CDR2 FQGNSA. CDR3 length equals 14 residues.

This clonotype was counted only a few times. This chain joins TRBV5-1 and TRBJ1-2; TRBD1 agrees at 10 bases. This CDR3 contains 15 residues. Germline trimming cut 7 bases from V and 4 bases from J; bases unmatched to any gene: 10. Germline loops: CDR1 SGHRS, CDR2 YFSETQ. The DNA of the CDR3 is TGCGCCAGCGACCCGGGGACAGGGGACATCTATGGCTACACCTTC. Protein product: CASDPGTGDIYGYTF.

This clonotype was seen ten or more times. This rearrangement joins TRBV12-3 or TRBV12-4 to TRBJ1-2, with 8 bases lining up with TRBD1. This CDR3 contains 13 residues. With 5 bases clipped from V and 4 bases from J, the junction kept 3 bases outside the gene matches. The CDR3 bases are TGTGCCAGCAGTGTAGGACAGGGCTATGGCTACACCTTC. Protein: CASSVGQGYGYTF.